One sample yielded the 17 T cell receptor beta chains listed below, sequenced in a study of T cell responses to AZD1222 COVID-19 vaccine. The table came from immunoSEQ multiplex PCR; TCRdb's copy has only in-frame clones and leaves some out. The table records around 120,000 clones, 70% to 90% of them present only once. The starting material was peripheral blood, obtained 28 days after the second AZD1222 dose. Source of these receptors: an adult who received the AZD1222 COVID-19 vaccine.

The rearrangement joins TRBV28 to TRBJ1-5, with D unresolved. The germline CDR1 and CDR2 sequences are MDHEN and SYDVKM. V shed 3 bases and J shed 4 bases, with 10 bases lying between them. The CDR3 extends over 14 amino acids. Here the CDR3 DNA reads TGTGCCAGCAGTTTCCGAGGTAGAAATCAGCCCCAGCATTTT. It translates to CASSFRGRNQPQHF. The variable domain in full, with the rest retrieved from reference TRBV28 and TRBJ1-5, is DVKVTQSSRYLVKRTGEKVFLECVQDMDHENMFWYRQDPGLGLRLIYFSYDVKMKEKGDIPEGYSVSREKKERFSLILESASTNQTSMYLCASSFRGRNQPQHFGDGTRLSIL.

About this clone: This sequence may be a read error, since a much larger clone differs from it by one base. This sample includes further DNA sequences coding for the same CDR3. The chain is built from TRBV7-9 and TRBJ2-2; no clear D. The CDR3 runs to 14 residues. Germline-derived CDR1 and CDR2 are SEHNR and FQNEAQ (reference sequence). The V end lost 1 base, the J end lost 1 base, and 4 bases lay between the germline ends. The CDR3 protein is CASSLVGNTGELFF. CDR3 sequence (DNA): TGTGCCAGCAGCTTAGTCGGGAACACCGGGGAGCTGTTTTTT.

The V gene is TRBV11-2, the J gene TRBJ2-1, with 11 bases identical to TRBD2. There are 16 residues in the CDR3. Trimming at V came to 4 bases and at J to 3 bases, leaving 5 bases not matched to a gene. Germline CDR1 is SGHAT and CDR2 is FQNNGV. The CDR3 here is CASSSLAGGLYNEQFF. In DNA, the CDR3 is TGTGCCAGCAGCTCTTTAGCGGGAGGGCTCTACAATGAGCAGTTCTTC.

The chain joins TRBV11-2 to TRBJ2-7; TRBD2 matches at 8 bases. V gave up 5 bases and J gave up 2 bases; unmatched junction bases: 8. This CDR3 is built from 15 residues. Germline-derived CDR1 and CDR2 are SGHAT and FQNNGV. DNA of the CDR3: TGTGCCAGCAGCCGGCCGGGACTAGATGCCTACGAGCAGTACTTC. It encodes CASSRPGLDAYEQYF.

V usage is TRBV5-1 and J usage is TRBJ1-1, with a tentative D call TRBD1 (5 bases). Trimming shortened V by 0 bases and J by 6 bases, and 12 bases separated the two germline ends. This CDR3 spans 14 amino acids. CDR1 is SGHRS, CDR2 YFSETQ, per germline. DNA for the CDR3: TGCGCCAGCAGCTTGGGGGGCAGGTGGGCTGAAGCTTTCTTT. The encoded protein is CASSLGGRWAEAFF.

The chain uses TRBV7-8 and TRBJ2-5; the match to TRBD1 covers 10 bases. The ends lost 5 bases at V and 5 bases at J; junction bases unmatched: 11. Germline values: CDR1 SGHVS, CDR2 FQNEAQ. The length of the CDR3 is 16 residues. The chain's CDR3 is CASSPRRDRGRETQYF. Here the CDR3 DNA reads TGTGCCAGCAGCCCCCGCCGGGACAGGGGACGGGAGACCCAGTACTTC.

The chain couples TRBV4-1 to TRBJ2-7, with D maybe TRBD1 (5 bases). V was pared by 0 bases and J by 0 bases, with 12 bases between. Germline V gene sequence: CDR1 MGHRA, CDR2 YSYEKL. The CDR3 extends over 16 amino acids. The CDR3 DNA reads as TGCGCCAGCAGCCAAGAAGACAGCTGGTCCTCCTACGAGCAGTACTTC. Translated: CASSQEDSWSSYEQYF.

The rearrangement uses TRBV5-1 and TRBJ1-6; 11 bases are shared with TRBD1. This CDR3 region has 16 residues. The trim removed 5 bases at V and 10 bases at J, leaving 11 bases unmatched. From germline, CDR1 is SGHRS and CDR2 YFSETQ. The CDR3 region is CASSPSSGQGVSPLHF. CDR3 nucleotides: TGCGCCAGCAGTCCTTCCTCGGGACAGGGGGTCTCACCCCTCCACTTT.

The rearrangement joins TRBV2 to TRBJ1-2; D is possibly TRBD1 (6 bases). There are 13 residues in the CDR3. Germline V gene lookup returns CDR1 SNHLY and CDR2 FYNNEI. CDR3 in amino acids: CAVAWGAPGGYTF. The CDR3 DNA sequence: TGTGCAGTCGCCTGGGGGGCCCCTGGTGGCTACACCTTC.

The V gene is TRBV7-9, the J gene TRBJ1-4; a weak D match, TRBD1 (6 bases). With 2 bases removed from V and 6 bases from J, the gap between germline ends came to 7 bases. Germline CDR1 SEHNR, CDR2 FQNEAQ (reference sequence). CDR3 size: 13 residues. In DNA, the CDR3 is TGTGCCAGCAGCTTAAGGGGGTATGAAAAACTGTTTTTT. Residues: CASSLRGYEKLFF.

The chain combines TRBV30 with TRBJ1-3, with 7 nucleotides matching TRBD1. The ends lost 0 bases at V and 0 bases at J; junction bases unmatched: 5. Germline assignment: CDR1 GTSNPN and CDR2 SVGIG (reference sequence). This CDR3 comprises 16 residues. The CDR3 DNA reads as TGTGCCTGGAGTGTACTAGGGGGCAGCTCTGGAAACACCATATATTTT. Protein sequence: CAWSVLGGSSGNTIYF.

CDR3 loop: CASSDTGGYGYTF. CDR3 in DNA: TGTGCCAGCAGCGATACAGGGGGCTATGGCTACACCTTC. The rearrangement joins TRBV7-9 to TRBJ1-2; TRBD1 aligns across 8 bases. The germline CDR1 and CDR2 sequences are SEHNR and FQNEAQ (reference sequence). V lost 5 bases and J lost 4; bases outside the gene matches: 3. The CDR3 is 13 amino acids.

The chain links TRBV10-3 to TRBJ2-7; TRBD1 matches 12 bases. V lost 6 bases to trimming and J lost 2 bases; unmatched junction nucleotides: 2. Looked up from germline, CDR1 is ENHRY and CDR2 is SYGVKD. The CDR3 covers 14 residues. The CDR3 bases are TGTGCCATCAGGAGGGACAGGGGGCCCTACGAGCAGTACTTC. Translated: CAIRRDRGPYEQYF.

This clone came up once. The rearrangement uses TRBV7-9 and TRBJ2-1; D might be TRBD1 (6 bases). There are 14 residues in the CDR3. The germline V gene encodes CDR1 SEHNR and CDR2 FQNEAQ (reference sequence). V shed 3 bases and J shed 1 base, with 7 bases lying between them. Here the CDR3 reads CASSFTGSYNEQFF. The CDR3 DNA reads as TGTGCCAGCAGCTTTACAGGGTCCTACAATGAGCAGTTCTTC.

The chain employs TRBV6-5 and TRBJ1-5; TRBD1 matches 9 bases. Germline loops: CDR1 MNHEY, CDR2 SVGAGI. With V trimmed by 6 bases and J by 6 bases, 3 bases remained unmatched. This CDR3 has 13 amino acids. DNA for the CDR3: TGTGCCAGCAGAAGGGACAGGGTTCAGCCCCAGCATTTT. Its protein product is CASRRDRVQPQHF.

The J gene is TRBJ2-7, the V gene TRBV27; 7 nucleotides align to TRBD1. This CDR3 has 12 residues. Germline CDR1 MNHEY, CDR2 SMNVEV (reference sequence). Trimming at V came to 6 bases and at J to 1 base, leaving 0 bases not matched to a gene. CDR3 protein: CASRGQSYEQYF. CDR3 DNA sequence: TGTGCCAGCAGGGGACAGTCCTACGAGCAGTACTTC.

The chain recombines TRBV5-1 with TRBJ2-3; TRBD2 agrees at 11 bases. Germline CDR1 and CDR2: SGHRS and YFSETQ. With V trimmed by 0 bases and J by 9 bases, 9 bases remained unmatched. The CDR3 is 16 residues long. The CDR3 coding sequence is TGCGCCAGCAGCTTGGATTTAGCGGGAGGGCCTGAAACGCAGTATTTT. Its translation: CASSLDLAGGPETQYF.